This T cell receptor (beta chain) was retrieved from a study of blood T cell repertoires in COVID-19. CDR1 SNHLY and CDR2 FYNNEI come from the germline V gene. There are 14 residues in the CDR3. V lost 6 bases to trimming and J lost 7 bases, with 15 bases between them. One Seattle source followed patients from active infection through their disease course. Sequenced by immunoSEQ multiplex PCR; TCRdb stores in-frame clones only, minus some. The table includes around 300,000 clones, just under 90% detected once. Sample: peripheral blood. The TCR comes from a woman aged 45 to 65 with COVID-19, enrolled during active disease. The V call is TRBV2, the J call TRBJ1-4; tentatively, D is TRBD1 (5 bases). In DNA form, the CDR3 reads TGTGCCAGCAGATCTCAGGGATTTGGTGAAAAACTGTTTTTT. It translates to CASRSQGFGEKLFF.